These 25 T cell receptor beta chains were sequenced from one sample in a study of OX40 agonist ivuxolimab in advanced cancers. Profiling relied on immunoSEQ multiplex PCR, and the TCRdb table lists in-frame clones only, not all of them. In the table there are around 120,000 clones, 75% to 90% of which are singletons. Specimen: CD4+ or CD8+ T cells sorted from blood, collected in a trial of the OX40 agonist ivuxolimab. The receptors come from an adult with an advanced solid tumor such as melanoma, head and neck, liver or kidney cancer.

This clone was recorded only once. The V call is TRBV28, the J call TRBJ2-5, with D hard to call. TRBJ2-7 matches the DNA end more closely, so the J call is doubtful. The CDR3 has 10 residues. From germline, CDR1 is MDHEN and CDR2 SYDVKM. The CDR3 DNA follows: TGTGCCAGCAGAGGGTACGAGCAGTACTTC. Its protein product is CASRGYEQYF.

V usage is TRBV6-1 and J usage is TRBJ2-2, with D possibly matching TRBD2 (6 bases). This CDR3 spans 14 amino acids. The V gene lost 6 bases and the J gene lost 6 bases, with 14 bases spanning the gap. The germline V gene has CDR1 MNHNS and CDR2 SASEGT. CDR3 sequence reads: CASSPPWGAGELFF. In DNA, the CDR3 is TGTGCCAGCAGCCCTCCGTGGGGGGCCGGGGAGCTGTTTTTT.

The genes are TRBV5-6 and TRBJ1-4, with a possible D match to TRBD1 (5 bases). Germline assignment: CDR1 SGHDT and CDR2 YYEEEE. This CDR3 has 15 residues. Trimming cost V 1 base and J 4 bases, with 11 bases left between them. In DNA, the CDR3 is TGTGCCAGCAGCTTGAAAGGACACAATAATGAAAAACTGTTTTTT. This translates into CASSLKGHNNEKLFF.

V and J are TRBV4-2 and TRBJ2-5, with D perhaps TRBD1 (5 bases). Germline loops: CDR1 LGHNA, CDR2 YNFKEQ. V was pared by 0 bases and J by 5 bases, with 16 bases between. The CDR3 runs to 16 residues. The CDR3 DNA is TGTGCCAGCAGCCAAGATGATTTACAGGTGTGGGAGACCCAGTACTTC. The encoded protein is CASSQDDLQVWETQYF.

The V and J genes are TRBV7-2 and TRBJ1-2, with unresolved D. This CDR3 contains 16 residues. V was clipped by 0 bases and J by 0 bases, with 11 bases between them. Germline V gene data show CDR1 as SGHTA and CDR2 as FQGNSA. This CDR3 is CASSLAWEGANYGYTF. CDR3 sequence (DNA): TGTGCCAGCAGCTTAGCGTGGGAGGGAGCTAACTATGGCTACACCTTC.

About this clone itself: Other DNA sequences in the same sample also yield this CDR3. The chain joins TRBV6-5 to TRBJ1-5; D is possibly TRBD1 (6 bases). This CDR3 contains 14 residues. CDR1 and CDR2 from the germline V gene are MNHEY and SVGAGI. Trimming left V 6 bases short and J 2 bases short, with 11 bases between. Written as DNA, the CDR3 is TGTGCCAGCAGACCACAGGGTGGCAATCAGCCCCAGCATTTT. Translated: CASRPQGGNQPQHF.

This clone was observed a single time. The chain recombines TRBV9 with TRBJ2-1, with 13 bases lining up with TRBD2. The V segment lost 5 bases and the J segment 9 bases; nucleotides outside the gene matches: 5. The CDR3 has 14 residues. In germline, CDR1 is SGDLS, CDR2 YYNGEE. CDR3 in amino acids: CASRTSGGAGEQFF. CDR3 nucleotide sequence: TGTGCCAGCAGAACTAGCGGGGGGGCAGGTGAGCAGTTCTTC.

This clone was recorded once. The CDR3 sequence: CASSLVRTIETQYF. As DNA, the CDR3 is TGTGCCAGCAGCTTGGTTCGGACAATCGAGACCCAGTACTTC. V is TRBV5-8 and J is TRBJ2-5, with a possible D match to TRBD1 (5 bases). Looked up from germline, CDR1 is SGHTS and CDR2 is YDEGEE. CDR3 length equals 14 residues. V lost 0 bases and J 5 bases, leaving 11 bases between the germline ends.

The chain uses TRBV30 and TRBJ1-5; perhaps TRBD1 as D (6 bases). Germline V gene lookup returns CDR1 GTSNPN and CDR2 SVGIG (reference sequence). The V gene lost 2 bases and the J gene lost 6 bases, with 11 bases spanning the gap. The CDR3 loop spans 13 amino acids. The CDR3 DNA reads as TGTGCCTGGAGTAATCAGGGGACTCAGCCCCAGCATTTT. Translating it yields CAWSNQGTQPQHF.

This clone was counted between two and nine times. The V and J genes are TRBV5-4 and TRBJ2-2, with 10 positions matching TRBD1. With V trimmed by 2 bases and J by 5 bases, 9 bases remained unmatched. The CDR3 runs 17 residues. Germline CDR1 and CDR2: SGHNT and YYREEE (reference sequence). CDR3 protein: CASSFPGPGQGTGELFF. CDR3 nucleotide sequence: TGTGCCAGCAGCTTCCCTGGGCCGGGACAGGGGACCGGGGAGCTGTTTTTT. The variable domain in full, with the rest retrieved from reference TRBV5-4 and TRBJ2-2, is ETGVTQSPTHLIKTRGQQVTLRCSSQSGHNTVSWYQQALGQGPQFIFQYYREEENGRGNFPPRFSGLQFPNYSSELNVNALELDDSALYLCASSFPGPGQGTGELFFGEGSRLTVL.

V and J are TRBV28 and TRBJ2-7; 11 bases agree with TRBD1. Germline trimming cut 6 bases from V and 5 bases from J; bases unmatched to any gene: 6. The CDR3 sequence is 14 residues long. Germline CDR1 is MDHEN and CDR2 is SYDVKM. CDR3 DNA: TGTGCCAGCAGGTCCGGGACAGGGGGGGACGAGCAGTACTTC. It encodes CASRSGTGGDEQYF.

The rearrangement uses TRBV5-1 and TRBJ2-7; tentatively, D is TRBD1 (6 bases). CDR3 size: 13 residues. The germline V gene encodes CDR1 SGHRS and CDR2 YFSETQ. V was shortened by 4 bases and J by 4 bases, with 12 bases between the two germline ends. This CDR3 reads CASSASGEYEQYF. CDR3 bases: TGCGCCAGCAGCGCTTCAGGGGAATACGAGCAGTACTTC.

The J gene is TRBJ1-2, the V gene TRBV29-1; D may be TRBD1 (5 bases). The length of the CDR3 is 11 residues. The V end lost 4 bases, the J end lost 2 bases, and 5 bases lay between the germline ends. Per germline, CDR1 SQVTM and CDR2 ANQGSEA. The CDR3 DNA sequence: TGCAGCGTTGCAGGGAACTATGGCTACACCTTC. Translation: CSVAGNYGYTF. The whole variable domain, remainder taken from reference TRBV29-1 and TRBJ1-2, is SAVISQKPSRDICQRGTSLTIQCQVDSQVTMMFWYRQQPGQSLTLIATANQGSEATYESGFVIDKFPISRPNLTFSTLTVSNMSPEDSSIYLCSVAGNYGYTFGSGTRLTVV.

The J gene is TRBJ2-1, the V gene TRBV11-3, with 8 bases lining up with TRBD1. Trimming took 1 base from V and 4 from J; bases not matched to a gene: 3. Germline values: CDR1 SGHNT, CDR2 YENEEA. This CDR3 is built from 15 residues. CDR3 region: CASSLVGQAYNEQFF. As DNA, the CDR3 is TGTGCCAGCAGCTTAGTGGGACAGGCTTACAATGAGCAGTTCTTC.

V gene TRBV11-2 combines with J gene TRBJ1-4; D uncertain. V was clipped by 8 bases and J by 7 bases, with 14 bases between them. The CDR3 loop spans 13 amino acids. Germline assignment: CDR1 SGHAT and CDR2 FQNNGV. As DNA, the CDR3 is TGTGCCAGCGGGTTGTGGGAGGGTGAAAAACTGTTTTTT. Translating gives CASGLWEGEKLFF.

The CDR3 coding sequence is TGTGCCAGCAGCGTTACGGGAGATAGCAATCAGCCCCAGCATTTT. Protein: CASSVTGDSNQPQHF. The gene calls are TRBV9 and TRBJ1-5; D is ambiguous. V lost 2 bases, J lost 0 bases, and 9 bases lay in between. The CDR3 has 15 amino acids. The germline V gene encodes CDR1 SGDLS and CDR2 YYNGEE.

The J gene is TRBJ2-3, the V gene TRBV10-3; D possibly corresponds to TRBD1 (6 bases). V shed 7 bases and J shed 3 bases, with 8 bases lying between them. CDR1 is ENHRY, CDR2 SYGVKD, per germline. The CDR3 has 12 residues. CDR3 sequence (DNA): TGTGCCATCAAGAGGGGGACAGATACGCAGTATTTT. Encoded protein: CAIKRGTDTQYF.

The chain has TRBV14 and TRBJ2-1, with a tentative D call TRBD1 (5 bases). Germline V gene lookup returns CDR1 SGHDN and CDR2 FVKESK. V lost 8 bases and J lost 2, with 13 bases in between. CDR3 length: 14 residues. CDR3: CASRKGLTYNEQFF. The CDR3 DNA is TGTGCCAGCCGAAAGGGGCTAACCTACAATGAGCAGTTCTTC.

This chain connects TRBV10-3 to TRBJ1-5; D is undetermined. Deletions cut 8 bases from V and 5 bases from J, with 13 bases between. There are 13 residues in the CDR3. Germline loops: CDR1 ENHRY, CDR2 SYGVKD. CDR3 bases: TGTGCCATCCGACGTAAGGACGATCAGCCCCAGCATTTT. This translates into CAIRRKDDQPQHF.

This clone was observed a handful of times. V is TRBV9 and J is TRBJ1-2; a weak D match, TRBD1 (6 bases). Trimming removed 0 bases at V and 8 bases at J, with 11 bases between. The CDR3 is 13 amino acids. Germline V gene lookup returns CDR1 SGDLS and CDR2 YYNGEE. CDR3 loop: CASSVDRAGGYTF. The DNA of the CDR3 is TGTGCCAGCAGCGTAGACAGGGCTGGAGGCTACACCTTC.

The CDR3 DNA reads TGTGCCAGTAGTATCGTACGATCTAGCAATCAGCCCCAGCATTTT. Its translation is CASSIVRSSNQPQHF. The chain joins TRBV19 to TRBJ1-5; no clear D. The CDR3 totals 15 residues. Germline values: CDR1 LNHDA, CDR2 SQIVND (reference sequence). Trimming removed 3 bases from V and 0 bases from J, with 9 bases in between.

J is TRBJ2-3 and V is TRBV9; D not certain. CDR1 is SGDLS and CDR2 is YYNGEE in the germline V gene. The CDR3 contains 15 residues. Trimming took off 0 bases at V and 1 base at J, with 9 bases between the two ends. The CDR3 sequence: CASSVVGSRTDTQYF. DNA of the CDR3: TGTGCCAGCAGCGTAGTAGGATCGCGCACAGATACGCAGTATTTT.

The chain employs TRBV30 and TRBJ1-1, with a possible D match to TRBD1 (6 bases). Trimming cost V 0 bases and J 4 bases, with 15 bases left between them. The CDR3 loop spans 15 amino acids. Looked up from germline, CDR1 is GTSNPN and CDR2 is SVGIG (reference sequence). CDR3 coding DNA: TGTGCCTGGAGTGTACGGGGGGCGCGGAGCACTGAAGCTTTCTTT. Amino acid sequence: CAWSVRGARSTEAFF.

The gene calls are TRBV6-5 and TRBJ2-3; 9 bases align to TRBD1. The germline V gene has CDR1 MNHEY and CDR2 SVGAGI. This CDR3 is built from 15 residues. V lost 2 bases and J lost 3; bases outside the gene matches: 3. This CDR3 is CASSYQGTGTDTQYF. The CDR3 bases are TGTGCCAGCAGTTACCAAGGGACAGGGACAGATACGCAGTATTTT.

The genes are TRBV5-4 and TRBJ2-3, with no clear D. Per germline, CDR1 SGHNT and CDR2 YYREEE (reference sequence). This CDR3 contains 14 residues. V was trimmed by 0 bases and J by 3 bases, leaving 8 bases between them. For the CDR3, the DNA is TGTGCCAGCAGCTTGGGCTTAGCAACAGATACGCAGTATTTT. Its translation: CASSLGLATDTQYF.